Shown below are 21 T cell receptor beta chains from a single sample sequenced in a study of type 1 regulatory T cells. TCRdb recomputed calls from the reads with MiXCR, one row per CDR3 protein. Of approximately 42,000 distinct CDR3 sequences in the sample, more than 9% were seen once. The antigens of these receptors remain unknown. Sequencing used cultured non-Tr1 T cells, either the whole culture or a sorted T cell fraction (not recorded which). All receptors derive from a human donor in good health.

Ten or more counts support this clonotype. The chain joins TRBV5-1 to TRBJ1-1; 10 bases match TRBD1. Trimming removed 3 bases from V and 5 bases from J; junction bases left unmatched: 7. The CDR3 length is 15 residues. The V gene's germline CDR1 is SGHRS and CDR2 YFSETQ. The CDR3 region is CASSWDRGGWTEAFF. CDR3 nucleotides: TGCGCCAGCAGCTGGGACAGGGGAGGTTGGACTGAAGCTTTCTTT.

The chain has TRBV5-1 and TRBJ1-1; D gene uncertain. The CDR3 contains 15 residues. From germline, CDR1 is SGHRS and CDR2 YFSETQ. V was clipped by 0 bases and J by 4 bases, with 13 bases between them. The CDR3 DNA follows: TGCGCCAGCAGCTTGGGAGGAGGGATTGGCACTGAAGCTTTCTTT. Amino acids: CASSLGGGIGTEAFF.

This clonotype has just a few counts. The chain combines TRBV5-1 with TRBJ1-1; D is unclear. Germline values: CDR1 SGHRS, CDR2 YFSETQ. The CDR3 is 16 residues long. The V and J ends lost 3 bases and 6 bases respectively, with 21 bases between them. Here the CDR3 reads CASSSTLSTSGPEAFF. CDR3 sequence (DNA): TGCGCCAGCAGCTCCACCCTCTCCACCTCCGGTCCTGAAGCTTTCTTT.

This clonotype was observed at least ten times. The chain uses TRBV5-1 and TRBJ2-6; a weak D match, TRBD1 (6 bases). Germline CDR1 SGHRS, CDR2 YFSETQ. The ends were cut back, 3 bases at V and 4 bases at J, with 11 bases in the middle. CDR3 length equals 15 residues. The CDR3 loop is CASSSQGTGANVLTF. The CDR3 DNA reads as TGCGCCAGCAGCTCACAGGGAACCGGGGCCAACGTCCTGACTTTC.

This clonotype was detected ten times or more. The chain links TRBV7-2 to TRBJ1-3, with D possibly being TRBD1 (5 bases). V was clipped by 3 bases and J by 2 bases, with 11 bases between them. This CDR3 has 15 amino acids. Germline-derived CDR1 and CDR2 are SGHTA and FQGNSA. The CDR3 spells CASSFAGTAGNTIYF. For the CDR3, the DNA is TGTGCCAGCAGCTTCGCCGGGACGGCTGGAAACACCATATATTTT.

This clonotype was detected only a few times. This rearrangement joins TRBV4-3 to TRBJ1-5, with D possibly TRBD1 on 6 matching bases. Trimming removed 4 bases at V and 4 bases at J, with 8 bases between. CDR1 is LGHNA and CDR2 is YSLEER in the germline V gene. This CDR3 spans 13 amino acids. CDR3: CASSRQENQPQHF. DNA of the CDR3: TGCGCCAGCAGCCGACAGGAAAATCAGCCCCAGCATTTT.

At least ten counts were recorded for this clonotype. The V and J genes are TRBV5-1 and TRBJ1-4, with 8 bases lining up with TRBD1. This CDR3 region has 14 residues. J gave up 5 bases and V 0 bases, and 0 bases lay outside the gene matches. CDR1 and CDR2 from the germline V gene are SGHRS and YFSETQ. For the CDR3, the DNA is TGCGCCAGCAGCTTGGGACAGGGGAATGAAAAACTGTTTTTT. Encoded protein: CASSLGQGNEKLFF.

This clonotype is labeled as medium-sized (0.01 to 0.1%). The DNA for the CDR3 is TGCGCCAGCAGCTTGGAAGTAGGGCCCTACGAGCAGTACTTC. Translating it yields CASSLEVGPYEQYF. The chain carries TRBV5-1 and TRBJ2-7, with no clear D. Germline V lookup: CDR1 SGHRS, CDR2 YFSETQ. V shed 0 bases and J shed 2 bases, with 9 bases lying between them. The CDR3 sequence is 14 residues long.

This CDR3 reads CASSLTGKETQYF. The CDR3, as DNA: TGTGCCAGCAGCTTGACAGGGAAGGAGACCCAGTACTTC. The chain is built from TRBV11-2 and TRBJ2-5, with TRBD1 matching 7 bases. This CDR3 has 13 residues. J lost 5 bases, V lost 3 bases, and 3 bases had no gene match. CDR1 is SGHAT, CDR2 FQNNGV, per germline.

At least ten counts were recorded for this clonotype. This chain joins TRBV30 and TRBJ2-1, with D unresolved. Germline assignment: CDR1 GTSNPN and CDR2 SVGIG (reference sequence). The CDR3 length is 13 residues. Between the trimmed V and J ends, which lost 3 bases and 2 bases, there was a span of 8 bases. This CDR3 is CAWSRVTYNEQFF. CDR3 nucleotide sequence: TGTGCCTGGAGCCGAGTAACCTACAATGAGCAGTTCTTC. The full variable domain, its missing parts supplied by reference TRBV30 and TRBJ2-1, is SQTIHQWPATLVQPVGSPLSLECTVEGTSNPNLYWYRQAAGRGLQLLFYSVGIGQISSEVPQNLSASRPQDRQFILSSKKLLLSDSGFYLCAWSRVTYNEQFFGPGTRLTVL.

The chain couples TRBV4-2 to TRBJ1-3; D remains unclear. The CDR3 runs to 15 residues. Per the germline V gene, CDR1 is LGHNA and CDR2 is YNFKEQ. Trimming removed 0 bases from V and 4 bases from J, with 10 bases in between. The CDR3 nucleotides read TGTGCCAGCAGCCAAGAGTCGCAGGCCGGAAACACCATATATTTT. Protein product: CASSQESQAGNTIYF.

The sample holds a few counts of this clonotype. The chain recombines TRBV12-3 or TRBV12-4 with TRBJ1-5; 7 nucleotides agree with TRBD1. V was pared by 6 bases and J by 7 bases, with 9 bases of the junction left unmatched. This CDR3 comprises 14 residues. CDR3 DNA: TGTGCCAGCAGGGTAGGGGGCGGGGAACAGCCCCAGCATTTT. Translation gives CASRVGGGEQPQHF.

This clonotype has a handful of counts. The chain employs TRBV7-8 and TRBJ2-7; 8 bases are shared with TRBD1. V was clipped by 5 bases and J by 3 bases; unmatched bases: 6. This CDR3 is 14 amino acids long. Germline V gives CDR1 SGHVS, CDR2 FQNEAQ. The CDR3 loop is CASSLRTGIYEQYF. In DNA, the CDR3 is TGTGCCAGCAGCCTACGGACAGGGATCTACGAGCAGTACTTC.

Only a few counts were recorded for this clonotype. J is TRBJ2-1 and V is TRBV30; 10 bases agree with TRBD2. Germline loops: CDR1 GTSNPN, CDR2 SVGIG (reference sequence). V shed 2 bases and J 9 bases; nucleotides not matched to a gene: 7. The CDR3 totals 14 residues. The DNA for the CDR3 is TGTGCCTGGAGTCTCCTAGCGGGAGAGGGTGAGCAGTTCTTC. This sequence encodes CAWSLLAGEGEQFF.

V usage is TRBV20-1 and J usage is TRBJ2-7, with 11 bases aligning to TRBD2. With V trimmed by 5 bases and J by 3 bases, 3 bases remained unmatched. CDR1 is DFQATT, CDR2 SNEGSKA, per germline (reference sequence). CDR3 size: 13 residues. The CDR3 DNA reads TGCAGTGCTGGGGGACTAGCGGTCTACGAGCAGTACTTC. Residues: CSAGGLAVYEQYF.

The count of this clonotype is one. The chain couples TRBV20-1 to TRBJ1-5, with D unclear. With 5 bases removed from V and 4 bases from J, the gap between germline ends came to 12 bases. CDR3 length: 13 amino acids. The germline V gene has CDR1 DFQATT and CDR2 SNEGSKA (reference sequence). CDR3 sequence reads: CSAWAAGNQPQHF. DNA for the CDR3: TGCAGTGCTTGGGCGGCGGGTAATCAGCCCCAGCATTTT.

On this clonotype: Sequence at one end of the junction differs from germline and may be a read error. The chain recombines TRBV19 with TRBJ2-2; tentatively, D is TRBD2 (5 bases). The CDR3 is 15 amino acids. CDR1 and CDR2 from the germline V gene are LNHDA and SQIVND (reference sequence). The CDR3 is CASIAGSGGTGELSF. In nucleotides, the CDR3 is TGTGCCAGTATCGCCGGTTCAGGAGGAACCGGGGAGCTGTCTTTT.

This clonotype has ten or more counts. The gene calls are TRBV10-3 and TRBJ1-1; D is uncertain. Germline assignment: CDR1 ENHRY and CDR2 SYGVKD. This CDR3 region has 14 residues. V was pared by 7 bases and J by 1 base, with 13 bases between. The CDR3 DNA is TGTGCCATCACCTCAACGGCGGGGAACACTGAAGCTTTCTTT. Translating gives CAITSTAGNTEAFF.

The chain recombines TRBV27 with TRBJ1-1; D perhaps matches TRBD1 (5 bases). Trimming pared 2 bases from V and 7 bases from J, leaving 11 bases between. The germline V gene has CDR1 MNHEY and CDR2 SMNVEV (reference sequence). The CDR3 is 13 amino acids. CDR3 sequence reads: CASSLLRVGEAFF. CDR3 bases: TGTGCCAGCAGTTTACTCAGGGTTGGTGAAGCTTTCTTT.

This clonotype was seen at least ten times. This chain uses TRBV5-1 with TRBJ2-7; maybe TRBD2 (5 bases). Trimming removed 5 bases at V and 2 bases at J, with 8 bases between. This CDR3 is 12 amino acids long. The germline gives CDR1 SGHRS, CDR2 YFSETQ. In DNA, the CDR3 is TGCGCCAGCAGTTCGGGGACCTACGAGCAGTACTTC. Protein: CASSSGTYEQYF.

The table lists this clonotype with a few counts. V and J are TRBV4-3 and TRBJ2-1; 12 bases are shared with TRBD2. The CDR3 runs 17 residues. Losses at the gene ends were 4 bases for V and 7 bases for J; bases not matched to a gene: 11. Per the germline V gene, CDR1 is LGHNA and CDR2 is YSLEER. As DNA, the CDR3 is TGCGCCAGCAGCCGGTACCGAGGACTAGCGGGACAGAATGAGCAGTTCTTC. This codes for CASSRYRGLAGQNEQFF.